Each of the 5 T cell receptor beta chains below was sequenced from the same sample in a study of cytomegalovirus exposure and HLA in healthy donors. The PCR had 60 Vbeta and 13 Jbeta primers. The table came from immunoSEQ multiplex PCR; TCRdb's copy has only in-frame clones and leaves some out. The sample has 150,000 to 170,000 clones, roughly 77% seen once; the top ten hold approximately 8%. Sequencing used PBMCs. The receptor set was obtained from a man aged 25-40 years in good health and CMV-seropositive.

CDR3 region: CASSDSSGANVLTF. The CDR3 bases are TGTGCCAGCAGCGACAGTTCTGGGGCCAACGTCCTGACTTTC. The V call is TRBV5-4, the J call TRBJ2-6, with D perhaps TRBD1 (5 bases). V was clipped by 4 bases and J by 1 base, with 6 bases between them. From germline, CDR1 is SGHNT and CDR2 YYREEE (reference sequence). This CDR3 comprises 14 residues.

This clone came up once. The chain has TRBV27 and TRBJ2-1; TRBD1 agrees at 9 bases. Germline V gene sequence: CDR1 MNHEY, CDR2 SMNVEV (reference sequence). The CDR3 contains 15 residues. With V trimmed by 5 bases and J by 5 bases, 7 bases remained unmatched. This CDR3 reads CASSQAGTGHNEQFF. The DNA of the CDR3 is TGTGCCAGCAGTCAAGCCGGGACAGGGCACAATGAGCAGTTCTTC.

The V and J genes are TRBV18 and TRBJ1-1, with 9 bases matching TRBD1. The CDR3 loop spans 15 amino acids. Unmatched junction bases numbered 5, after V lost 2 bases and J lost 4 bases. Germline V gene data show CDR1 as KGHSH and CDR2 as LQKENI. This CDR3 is CASSPGDRVGTEAFF. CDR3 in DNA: TGTGCCAGCTCACCAGGGGACAGGGTAGGCACTGAAGCTTTCTTT.

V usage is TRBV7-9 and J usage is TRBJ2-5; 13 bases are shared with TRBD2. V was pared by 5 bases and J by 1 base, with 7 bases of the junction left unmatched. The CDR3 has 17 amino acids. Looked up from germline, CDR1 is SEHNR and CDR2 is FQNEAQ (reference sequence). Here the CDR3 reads CASSPMGLAGFQETQYF. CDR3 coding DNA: TGTGCCAGCAGCCCAATGGGACTAGCGGGGTTCCAAGAGACCCAGTACTTC.

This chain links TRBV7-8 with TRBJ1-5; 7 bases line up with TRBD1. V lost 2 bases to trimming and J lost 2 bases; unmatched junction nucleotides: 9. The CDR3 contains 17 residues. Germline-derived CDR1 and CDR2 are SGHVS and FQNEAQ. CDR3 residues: CASSLMGQNLGNQPQHF. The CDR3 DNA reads TGTGCCAGCAGCTTAATGGGACAGAACCTCGGCAATCAGCCCCAGCATTTT.